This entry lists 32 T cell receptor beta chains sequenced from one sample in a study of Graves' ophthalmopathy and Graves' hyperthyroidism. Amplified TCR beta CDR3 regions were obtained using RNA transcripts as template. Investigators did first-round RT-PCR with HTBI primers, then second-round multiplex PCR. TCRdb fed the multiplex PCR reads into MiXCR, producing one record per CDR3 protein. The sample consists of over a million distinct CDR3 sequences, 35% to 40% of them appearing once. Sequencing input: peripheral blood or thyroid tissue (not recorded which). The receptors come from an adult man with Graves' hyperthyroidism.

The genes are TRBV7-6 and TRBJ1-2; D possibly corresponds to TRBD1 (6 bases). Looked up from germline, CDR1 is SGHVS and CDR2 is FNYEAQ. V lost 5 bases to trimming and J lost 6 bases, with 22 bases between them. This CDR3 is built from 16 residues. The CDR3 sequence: CASSRGGQGKENGYTF. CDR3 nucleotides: TGTGCCAGCAGCCGCGGAGGGCAGGGGAAGGAGAATGGCTACACCTTC.

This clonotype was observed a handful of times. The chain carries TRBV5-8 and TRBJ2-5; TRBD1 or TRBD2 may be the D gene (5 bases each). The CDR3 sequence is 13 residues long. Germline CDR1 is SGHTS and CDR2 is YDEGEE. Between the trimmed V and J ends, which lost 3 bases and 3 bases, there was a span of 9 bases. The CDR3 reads CASSWDGKETQYF. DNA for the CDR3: TGTGCCAGCAGCTGGGACGGAAAAGAGACCCAGTACTTC.

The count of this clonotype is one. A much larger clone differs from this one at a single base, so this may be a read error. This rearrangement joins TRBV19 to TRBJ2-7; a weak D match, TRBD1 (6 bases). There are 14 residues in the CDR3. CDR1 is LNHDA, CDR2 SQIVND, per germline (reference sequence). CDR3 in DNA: TGTGCCAGTGGTATTCGGACAGACTCCTACGAGCAGTACTTC. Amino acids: CASGIRTDSYEQYF.

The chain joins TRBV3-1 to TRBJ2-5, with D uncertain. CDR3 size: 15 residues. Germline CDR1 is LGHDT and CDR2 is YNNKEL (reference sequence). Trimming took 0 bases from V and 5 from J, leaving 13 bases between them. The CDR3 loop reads CASSQDRALGETQYF. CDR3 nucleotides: TGTGCCAGCAGCCAAGACCGGGCCCTTGGGGAGACCCAGTACTTC.

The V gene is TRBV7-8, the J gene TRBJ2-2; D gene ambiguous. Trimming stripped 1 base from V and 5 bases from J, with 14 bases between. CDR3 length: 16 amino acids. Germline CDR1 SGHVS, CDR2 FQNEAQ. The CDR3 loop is CASSLDWQVETGELFF. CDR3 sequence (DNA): TGTGCCAGCAGCTTAGACTGGCAGGTCGAAACCGGGGAGCTGTTTTTT.

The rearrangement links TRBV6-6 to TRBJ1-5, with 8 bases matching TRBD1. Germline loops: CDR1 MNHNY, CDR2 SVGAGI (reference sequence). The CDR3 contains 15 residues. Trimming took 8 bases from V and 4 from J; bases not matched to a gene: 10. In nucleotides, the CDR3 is TGTGCCAGCGGGGAAGGACAGGGCGGAAATCAGCCCCAGCATTTT. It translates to CASGEGQGGNQPQHF.

The CDR3 spells CSVVRTGGETQYF. CDR3 DNA sequence: TGCAGCGTTGTTCGGACAGGGGGAGAGACCCAGTACTTC. This chain joins TRBV29-1 and TRBJ2-5; 10 nucleotides line up with TRBD1. Germline loops: CDR1 SQVTM, CDR2 ANQGSEA. V shed 4 bases, J shed 4 bases, and the junction held 3 bases outside the gene matches. The CDR3 runs 13 residues.

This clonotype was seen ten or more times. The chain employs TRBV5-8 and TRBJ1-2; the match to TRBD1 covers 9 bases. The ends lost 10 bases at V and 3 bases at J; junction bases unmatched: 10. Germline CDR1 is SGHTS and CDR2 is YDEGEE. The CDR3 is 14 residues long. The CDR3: CAAQVDRGDYGYTF. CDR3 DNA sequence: TGTGCCGCTCAGGTGGACAGGGGCGACTATGGCTACACCTTC.

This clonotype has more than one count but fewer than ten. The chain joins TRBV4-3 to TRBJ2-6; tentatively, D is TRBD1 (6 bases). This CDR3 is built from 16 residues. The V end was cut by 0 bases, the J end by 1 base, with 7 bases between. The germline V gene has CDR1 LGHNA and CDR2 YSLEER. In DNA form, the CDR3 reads TGCGCCAGCAGCCAAGAGGACAGATCTGGGGCCAACGTCCTGACTTTC. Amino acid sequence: CASSQEDRSGANVLTF.

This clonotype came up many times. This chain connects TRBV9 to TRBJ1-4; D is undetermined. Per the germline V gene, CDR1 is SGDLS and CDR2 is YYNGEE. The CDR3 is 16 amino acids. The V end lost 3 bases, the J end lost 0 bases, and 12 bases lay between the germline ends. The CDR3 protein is CASSARSGATNEKLFF. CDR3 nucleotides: TGTGCCAGCAGCGCCCGGTCCGGGGCAACTAATGAAAAACTGTTTTTT. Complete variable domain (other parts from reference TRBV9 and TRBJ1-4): DSGVTQTPKHLITATGQRVTLRCSPRSGDLSVYWYQQSLDQGLQFLIQYYNGEERAKGNILERFSAQQFPDLHSELNLSSLELGDSALYFCASSARSGATNEKLFFGSGTQLSVL.

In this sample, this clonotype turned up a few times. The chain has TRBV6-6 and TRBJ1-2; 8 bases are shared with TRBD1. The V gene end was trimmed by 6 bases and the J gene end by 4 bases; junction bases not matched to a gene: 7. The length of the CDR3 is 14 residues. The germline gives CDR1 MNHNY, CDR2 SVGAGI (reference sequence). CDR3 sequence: CASRTGGSGYGYTF. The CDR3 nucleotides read TGTGCCAGCAGAACAGGGGGGAGCGGCTATGGCTACACCTTC.

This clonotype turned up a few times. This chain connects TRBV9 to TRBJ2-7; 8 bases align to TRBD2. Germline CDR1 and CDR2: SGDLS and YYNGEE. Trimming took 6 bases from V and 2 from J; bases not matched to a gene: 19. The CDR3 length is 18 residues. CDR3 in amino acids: CASTPSSGGDRGPYEQYF. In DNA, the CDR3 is TGTGCCAGCACCCCATCCTCGGGGGGGGACCGCGGACCCTACGAGCAGTACTTC.

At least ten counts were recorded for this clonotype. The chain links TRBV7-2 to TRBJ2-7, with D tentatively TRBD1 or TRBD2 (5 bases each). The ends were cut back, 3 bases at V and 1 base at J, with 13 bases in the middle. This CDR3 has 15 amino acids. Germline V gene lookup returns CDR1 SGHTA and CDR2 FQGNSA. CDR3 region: CASSLGPQQSYEQYF. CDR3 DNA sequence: TGTGCCAGCAGCTTGGGACCCCAACAATCCTACGAGCAGTACTTC.

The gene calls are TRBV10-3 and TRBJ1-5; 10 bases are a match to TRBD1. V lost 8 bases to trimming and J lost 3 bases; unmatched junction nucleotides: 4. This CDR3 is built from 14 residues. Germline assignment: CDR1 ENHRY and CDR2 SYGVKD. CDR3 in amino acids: CAIRDRGPNQPQHF. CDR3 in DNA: TGTGCCATCCGCGACAGGGGGCCCAATCAGCCCCAGCATTTT.

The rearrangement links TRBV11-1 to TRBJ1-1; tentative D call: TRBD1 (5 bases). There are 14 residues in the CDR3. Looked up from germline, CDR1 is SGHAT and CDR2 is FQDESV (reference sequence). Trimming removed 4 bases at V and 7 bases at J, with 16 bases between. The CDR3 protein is CASSSQAQDNEAFF. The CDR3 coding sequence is TGTGCCAGCAGCTCGCAGGCACAGGACAATGAAGCTTTCTTT.

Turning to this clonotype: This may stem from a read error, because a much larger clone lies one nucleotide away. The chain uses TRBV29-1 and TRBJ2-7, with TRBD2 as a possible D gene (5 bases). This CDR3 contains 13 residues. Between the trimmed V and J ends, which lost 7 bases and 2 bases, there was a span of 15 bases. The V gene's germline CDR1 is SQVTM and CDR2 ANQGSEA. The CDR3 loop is CSGLGGLTYEQYF. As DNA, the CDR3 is TGCAGCGGACTTGGCGGGCTAACCTACGAGCAGTACTTC.

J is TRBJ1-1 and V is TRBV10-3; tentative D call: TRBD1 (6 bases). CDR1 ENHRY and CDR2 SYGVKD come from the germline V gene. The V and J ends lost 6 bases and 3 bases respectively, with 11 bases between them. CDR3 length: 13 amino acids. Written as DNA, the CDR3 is TGTGCCATCAGGACAGGAGTTTACACTGAAGCTTTCTTT. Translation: CAIRTGVYTEAFF.

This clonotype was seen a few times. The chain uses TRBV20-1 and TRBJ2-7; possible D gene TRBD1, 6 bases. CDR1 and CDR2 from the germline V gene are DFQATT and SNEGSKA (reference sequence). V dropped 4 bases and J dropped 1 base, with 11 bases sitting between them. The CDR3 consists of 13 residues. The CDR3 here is CSATRDISYEQYF. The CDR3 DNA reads TGCAGTGCTACCCGGGACATATCCTACGAGCAGTACTTC.

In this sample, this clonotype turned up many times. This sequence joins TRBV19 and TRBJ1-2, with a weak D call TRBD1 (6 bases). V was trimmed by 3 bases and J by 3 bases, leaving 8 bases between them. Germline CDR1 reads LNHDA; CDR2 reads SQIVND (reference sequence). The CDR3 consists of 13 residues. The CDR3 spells CASSIEGDYGYTF. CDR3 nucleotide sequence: TGTGCCAGTAGTATTGAGGGGGACTATGGCTACACCTTC.

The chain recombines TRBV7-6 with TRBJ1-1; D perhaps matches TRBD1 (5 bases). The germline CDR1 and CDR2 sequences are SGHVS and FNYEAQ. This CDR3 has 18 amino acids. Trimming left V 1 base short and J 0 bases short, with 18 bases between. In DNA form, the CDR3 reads TGTGCCAGCAGCTTAGAAAGGTCCTATGGGGCTTTGAACACTGAAGCTTTCTTT. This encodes CASSLERSYGALNTEAFF.

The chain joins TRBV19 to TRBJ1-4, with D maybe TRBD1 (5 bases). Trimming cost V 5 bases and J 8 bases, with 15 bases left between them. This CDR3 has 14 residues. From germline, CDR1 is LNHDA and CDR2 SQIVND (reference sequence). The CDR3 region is CASSPGGFGEKLFF. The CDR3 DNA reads TGTGCCAGTAGTCCGGGGGGGTTTGGAGAAAAACTGTTTTTT.

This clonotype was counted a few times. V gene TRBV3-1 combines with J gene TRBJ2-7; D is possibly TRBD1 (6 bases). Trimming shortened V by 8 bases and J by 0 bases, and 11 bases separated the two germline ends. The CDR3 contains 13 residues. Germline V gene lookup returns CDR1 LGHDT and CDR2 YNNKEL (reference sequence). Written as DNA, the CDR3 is TGTGCCAGCCGACAGGCGAGCTCCTACGAGCAGTACTTC. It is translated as CASRQASSYEQYF.

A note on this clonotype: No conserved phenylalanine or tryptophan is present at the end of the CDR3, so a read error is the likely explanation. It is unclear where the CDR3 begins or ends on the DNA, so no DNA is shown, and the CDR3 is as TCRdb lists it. The CDR3 spells CASSLPLATHTY. V usage is TRBV7-2 and J usage is TRBJ1-2; whether TRBD1, the table's D call, matches the DNA was not checked. Looked up from germline, CDR1 is SGHTA and CDR2 is FQGNSA. The CDR3 spans 12 amino acids, including both terminal residues.

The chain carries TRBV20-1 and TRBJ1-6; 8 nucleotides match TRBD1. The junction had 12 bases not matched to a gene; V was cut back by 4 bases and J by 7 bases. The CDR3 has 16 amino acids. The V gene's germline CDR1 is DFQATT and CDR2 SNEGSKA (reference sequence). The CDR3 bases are TGCAGTGCTAAGATCCCCCGGACAGGGATGAATTCACCCCTCCACTTT. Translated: CSAKIPRTGMNSPLHF.

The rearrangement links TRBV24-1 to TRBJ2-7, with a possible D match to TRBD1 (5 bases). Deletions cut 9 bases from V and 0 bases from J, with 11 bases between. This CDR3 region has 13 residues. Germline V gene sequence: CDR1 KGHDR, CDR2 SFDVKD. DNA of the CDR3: TGTGCCACCGGACAACCGAACTCCTACGAGCAGTACTTC. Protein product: CATGQPNSYEQYF.

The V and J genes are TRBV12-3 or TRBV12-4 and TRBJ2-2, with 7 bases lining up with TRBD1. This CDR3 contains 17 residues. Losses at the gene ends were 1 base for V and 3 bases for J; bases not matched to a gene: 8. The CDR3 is CASSLGDRVVDTGELFF. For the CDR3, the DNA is TGTGCCAGCAGTTTAGGGGACAGAGTTGTGGACACCGGGGAGCTGTTTTTT.

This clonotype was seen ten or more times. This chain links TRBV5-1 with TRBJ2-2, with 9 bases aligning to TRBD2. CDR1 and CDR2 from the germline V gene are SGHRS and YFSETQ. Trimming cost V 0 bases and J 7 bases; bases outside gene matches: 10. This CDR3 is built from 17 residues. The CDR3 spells CASSLGASGVSIGELFF. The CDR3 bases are TGCGCCAGCAGCTTGGGCGCTAGCGGGGTGTCGATCGGGGAGCTGTTTTTT.

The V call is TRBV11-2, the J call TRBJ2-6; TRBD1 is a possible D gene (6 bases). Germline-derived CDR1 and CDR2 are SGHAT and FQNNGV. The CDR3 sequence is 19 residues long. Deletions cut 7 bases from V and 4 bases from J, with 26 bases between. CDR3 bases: TGTGCCAGCAAGAGACCCCTTGGGGGCTTTCGGTCCGGGGCCAACGTCCTGACTTTC. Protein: CASKRPLGGFRSGANVLTF. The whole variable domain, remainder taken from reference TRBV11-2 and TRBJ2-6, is EAGVAQSPRYKIIEKRQSVAFWCNPISGHATLYWYQQILGQGPKLLIQFQNNGVVDDSQLPKDRFSAERLKGVDSTLKIQPAKLEDSAVYLCASKRPLGGFRSGANVLTFGAGSRLTVL.

The CDR3 nucleotides read TGCGCCAGCAGCCAAGATAGTGGCATAGCAGCCCAAGAGACCCAGTACTTC. Amino acids: CASSQDSGIAAQETQYF. This chain joins TRBV4-3 and TRBJ2-5; no definite D call. Germline CDR1 reads LGHNA; CDR2 reads YSLEER. The CDR3 totals 17 residues. With 0 bases removed from V and 1 base from J, the gap between germline ends came to 15 bases.

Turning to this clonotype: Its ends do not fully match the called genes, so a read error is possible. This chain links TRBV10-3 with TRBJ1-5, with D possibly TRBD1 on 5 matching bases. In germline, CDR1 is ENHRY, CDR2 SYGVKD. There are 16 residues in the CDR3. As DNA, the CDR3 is TGTGCCAGCAGTTACCAAACCGGGGGGAGCAATCAGCCCCAGCATTTT. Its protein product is CASSYQTGGSNQPQHF.

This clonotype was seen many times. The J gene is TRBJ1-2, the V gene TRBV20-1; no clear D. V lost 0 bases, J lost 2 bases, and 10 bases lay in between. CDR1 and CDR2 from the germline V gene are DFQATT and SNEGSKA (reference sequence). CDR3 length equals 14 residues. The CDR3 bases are TGCAGTGCTAGAGAAGCGTTGTTAAACTATGGCTACACCTTC. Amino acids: CSAREALLNYGYTF.

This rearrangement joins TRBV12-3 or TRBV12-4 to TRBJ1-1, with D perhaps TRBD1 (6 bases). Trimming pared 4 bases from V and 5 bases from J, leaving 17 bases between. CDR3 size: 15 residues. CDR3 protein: CASSWTARRGTEAFF. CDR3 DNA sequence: TGTGCCAGCAGTTGGACAGCGCGACGAGGGACTGAAGCTTTCTTT.